The 11 T cell receptor beta chains given below trace back to one sample, sequenced in a study of CD8 T cells in ankylosing spondylitis. Using its own MiXCR run on the 5' RACE reads, TCRdb lists one record per CDR3 protein. The sample consists of tens of thousands of distinct CDR3 sequences, approximately 7% of them appearing once. The sample consisted of blood, either unsorted or a sorted T cell fraction (not recorded which). Receptor source: a female donor with ankylosing spondylitis or in good health (not recorded which).

This clonotype was seen many times. The CDR3 DNA reads TGCGCCAGCAACGATCAGTTGAACACTGAAGCTTTCTTT. Its translation is CASNDQLNTEAFF. The gene calls are TRBV5-1 and TRBJ1-1; D gene ambiguous. CDR1 and CDR2 (germline): SGHRS, YFSETQ. Trimming stripped 6 bases from V and 0 bases from J, with 9 bases between. CDR3 size: 13 residues.

This clonotype came up many times. The chain uses TRBV12-3 or TRBV12-4 and TRBJ2-4, with D perhaps matching TRBD1 (6 bases). Trimming took off 4 bases at V and 8 bases at J, with 18 bases between the two ends. The CDR3 runs to 15 residues. Written as DNA, the CDR3 is TGTGCCAGCAGTTCAACCCCCGACAGGCCGGACATTCAGTACTTC. It specifies CASSSTPDRPDIQYF.

This clonotype was counted ten times or more. V is TRBV28 and J is TRBJ2-1, with TRBD1 matching 8 bases. The CDR3 consists of 15 residues. The V segment lost 4 bases and the J segment 6 bases; nucleotides outside the gene matches: 8. CDR1 and CDR2 from the germline V gene are MDHEN and SYDVKM. This CDR3 is CASSSGTGEANEQFF. CDR3 nucleotides: TGTGCCAGCAGTTCCGGGACAGGAGAGGCCAATGAGCAGTTCTTC. The full variable domain, in which reference TRBV28 and TRBJ2-1 provide the parts outside the CDR3, is DVKVTQSSRYLVKRTGEKVFLECVQDMDHENMFWYRQDPGLGLRLIYFSYDVKMKEKGDIPEGYSVSREKKERFSLILESASTNQTSMYLCASSSGTGEANEQFFGPGTRLTVL.

The J gene is TRBJ1-2, the V gene TRBV7-9; no firm D call. Looked up from germline, CDR1 is SEHNR and CDR2 is FQNEAQ (reference sequence). The CDR3 is made up of 12 amino acids. V lost 5 bases, J lost 7 bases, and 11 bases lay in between. The CDR3 spells CASSPPQGGYTF. For the CDR3, the DNA is TGTGCCAGCAGCCCCCCACAAGGTGGCTACACCTTC.

The rearrangement uses TRBV14 and TRBJ1-6; D gene uncertain. The V end was cut by 0 bases, the J end by 4 bases, with 16 bases between. The CDR3 consists of 18 residues. The V gene's germline CDR1 is SGHDN and CDR2 FVKESK. The CDR3 loop is CASSQDLVGSLYNSPLHF. In DNA form, the CDR3 reads TGTGCCAGCAGCCAAGACCTCGTTGGGAGCCTGTATAATTCACCCCTCCACTTT.

This clonotype was seen at least ten times. The V gene is TRBV4-3, the J gene TRBJ2-7; possible D gene TRBD1, 6 bases. There are 15 residues in the CDR3. Germline V gene lookup returns CDR1 LGHNA and CDR2 YSLEER. Trimming removed 0 bases at V and 0 bases at J, with 9 bases between. CDR3 DNA: TGCGCCAGCAGCCAAGACAGGGGTAACTCCTACGAGCAGTACTTC. This gives the protein CASSQDRGNSYEQYF.

The table lists this clonotype with many counts. The gene calls are TRBV29-1 and TRBJ2-2, with D hard to call. CDR1 SQVTM and CDR2 ANQGSEA come from the germline V gene. Between the trimmed V and J ends, which lost 2 bases and 3 bases, there was a span of 4 bases. CDR3 length: 12 amino acids. For the CDR3, the DNA is TGCAGCGTTGAATTGGACACCGGGGAGCTGTTTTTT. Its translation is CSVELDTGELFF.

There are many counts of this clonotype. The chain links TRBV10-3 to TRBJ2-7, with 8 bases lining up with TRBD1. Trimming at V came to 6 bases and at J to 0 bases, leaving 7 bases not matched to a gene. The CDR3 sequence is 15 residues long. Germline values: CDR1 ENHRY, CDR2 SYGVKD. This CDR3 reads CAISAGQGFSYEQYF. As DNA, the CDR3 is TGTGCCATCAGCGCTGGACAGGGTTTCTCCTACGAGCAGTACTTC.

This clonotype was recorded at least ten times. This chain joins TRBV11-2 and TRBJ1-1; D gene uncertain. Per germline, CDR1 SGHAT and CDR2 FQNNGV. The CDR3 loop spans 13 amino acids. Trimming shortened V by 4 bases and J by 4 bases, and 10 bases separated the two germline ends. In nucleotides, the CDR3 is TGTGCCAGCAGCTCGGAGGAGGGCACTGAAGCTTTCTTT. This gives the protein CASSSEEGTEAFF.

This clonotype was counted at least ten times. The chain carries TRBV4-3 and TRBJ2-1, with TRBD2 matching 10 bases. CDR1 is LGHNA and CDR2 is YSLEER in the germline V gene. This CDR3 contains 16 residues. V shed 11 bases and J 6 bases; nucleotides not matched to a gene: 16. The DNA of the CDR3 is TGCGCCTCAAAGCCAAGTCGTAGCGGGGGGTTCAATGAGCAGTTCTTC. As protein: CASKPSRSGGFNEQFF.

CDR3 residues: CASSLDRGWTEAFF. The CDR3 DNA is TGCGCCAGCAGCTTGGACAGGGGTTGGACTGAAGCTTTCTTT. V usage is TRBV5-1 and J usage is TRBJ1-1, with 7 bases lining up with TRBD1. V dropped 0 bases and J dropped 5; count of bases not matched to a gene: 4. Germline V gene sequence: CDR1 SGHRS, CDR2 YFSETQ. The CDR3 runs to 14 residues.